This T cell receptor (beta chain) originates from a study of molecular identifiers for immune sequencing clone quantification. Study results and limitations: Clonotypes topping 20 RNA copies carried over 98% of effector molecules but under 1% of naive ones.

As regards this clonotype: What it binds is unknown.

TCRdb itself ran the PCR reads through MiXCR, one entry per CDR3 protein. This table has approximately 680,000 distinct CDR3 sequences, roughly 27% appearing once. There are 16 residues in the CDR3. V dropped 6 bases and J dropped 0; count of bases not matched to a gene: 10. Germline V gene lookup returns CDR1 LNHDA and CDR2 SQIVND (reference sequence). Material: naive CD8+ T cells from blood, with Jurkat cell RNA spiked in. Subset here: FACS-sorted CD8+CD4-CCR7+CD45RA+ naive T cells. This receptor was identified in a human donor in good health. Some libraries in this study had Jurkat cell RNA spiked in. The chain recombines TRBV19 with TRBJ2-7, with 8 bases fitting TRBD2. This CDR3 reads CASSPTLADRSYEQYF. The CDR3 DNA sequence: TGTGCCAGTAGCCCAACACTAGCGGACCGCTCCTACGAGCAGTACTTC.